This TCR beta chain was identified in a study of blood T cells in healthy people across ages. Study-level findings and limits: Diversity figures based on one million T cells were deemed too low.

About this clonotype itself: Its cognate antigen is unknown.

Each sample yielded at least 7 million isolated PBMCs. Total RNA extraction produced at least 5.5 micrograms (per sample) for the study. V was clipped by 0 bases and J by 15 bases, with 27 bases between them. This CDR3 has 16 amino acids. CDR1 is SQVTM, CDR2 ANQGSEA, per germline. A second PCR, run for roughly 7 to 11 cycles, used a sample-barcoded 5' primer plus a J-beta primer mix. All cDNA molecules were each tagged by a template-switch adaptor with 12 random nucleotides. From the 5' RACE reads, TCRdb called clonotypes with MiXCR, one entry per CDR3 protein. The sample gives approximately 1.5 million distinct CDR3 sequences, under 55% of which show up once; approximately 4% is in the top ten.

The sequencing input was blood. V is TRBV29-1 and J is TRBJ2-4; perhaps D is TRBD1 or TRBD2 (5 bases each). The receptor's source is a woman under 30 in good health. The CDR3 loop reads CSVEDRVGPTAYELYF. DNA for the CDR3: TGCAGCGTTGAAGATCGGGTGGGACCGACGGCCTACGAGCTGTACTTC.